This TCR beta chain appears in the sequencing data of a study of blood T cell repertoires in COVID-19. Overall study context: From the United States, Italy and Spain came samples of acute and convalescent COVID-19. Sources were T cells, B-cell-depleted T cells, or PBMCs; the material itself was cDNA or gDNA.

There are 15 residues in the CDR3. Trimming removed 3 bases at V and 1 base at J, with 13 bases between. Germline V CDR1 and CDR2: LNHDA, SQIVND (reference sequence). As originally analysed: Amplification of reference gene primers was used by the study to estimate nucleated cell counts. Using immunoSEQ multiplex PCR, the repertoire was profiled, and TCRdb retains in-frame clones only, with some absent. The V and J calls and clone size were taken over from that table, and D and trimming were inferred from the DNA. The sample lists under 300,000 clones; around 85% were seen once. This receptor was obtained from a human donor with COVID-19, enrolled during active disease. The donor label of this sample is uncertain. The sample consisted of peripheral blood. J is TRBJ2-7 and V is TRBV19; a weak D match, TRBD1 (5 bases). CDR3 residues: CASSMVWAGSYEQYF. CDR3 bases: TGTGCCAGTAGTATGGTATGGGCAGGGTCCTACGAGCAGTACTTC. The full variable domain, with the rest looked up from reference TRBV19 and TRBJ2-7, is DGGITQSPKYLFRKEGQNVTLSCEQNLNHDAMYWYRQDPGQGLRLIYYSQIVNDFQKGDIAEGYSVSREKKESFPLTVTSAQKNPTAFYLCASSMVWAGSYEQYFGPGTRLTVT.